These 27 T cell receptor beta chains were all obtained from the same sample, sequenced in a study of cytomegalovirus exposure and HLA in healthy donors. It was with 60 Vbeta and 13 Jbeta primers that the PCR ran. Using immunoSEQ multiplex PCR, the repertoire was profiled, and TCRdb retains in-frame clones only, with some absent. The table shows some 180,000 clones, with 10% to 15% occurring only once. The material sequenced was PBMCs. The receptors shown here come from a man over 45 in good health and CMV-seropositive.

This clone was found a few times. The chain couples TRBV30 to TRBJ2-7; possible D gene TRBD2, 5 bases. Per germline, CDR1 GTSNPN and CDR2 SVGIG (reference sequence). Trimming removed 4 bases at V and 5 bases at J, with 12 bases between. The CDR3 has 12 amino acids. For the CDR3, the DNA is TGTGCCTGGACCCCGGGGATGCACGAGCAGTACTTC. It translates to CAWTPGMHEQYF.

This clone was counted only a few times. The V gene is TRBV27, the J gene TRBJ1-6, with 7 bases aligning to TRBD1. Per germline, CDR1 MNHEY and CDR2 SMNVEV (reference sequence). The CDR3 has 16 residues. Unmatched junction bases numbered 10, after V lost 6 bases and J lost 5 bases. The CDR3 nucleotides read TGTGCCAGCAGCCAAATCGCCGGGACAGATAATTCACCCCTCCACTTT. It specifies CASSQIAGTDNSPLHF.

The chain employs TRBV29-1 and TRBJ1-4; D may be TRBD1 (6 bases). CDR1 is SQVTM and CDR2 is ANQGSEA in the germline V gene. The CDR3 runs to 14 residues. V was trimmed by 6 bases and J by 8 bases, leaving 19 bases between them. The CDR3 nucleotides are TGCAGCGTGGGAATTACAGGGAGCAGCGAAAAACTGTTTTTT. Residues: CSVGITGSSEKLFF.

In DNA, the CDR3 is TGTGCCTGGCAACGACAGGGGGCTTCTACGCAGTATTTT. Encoded protein: CAWQRQGASTQYF. The chain links TRBV30 to TRBJ2-3; 10 bases agree with TRBD1. The J segment lost 8 bases and the V segment lost 5 bases, leaving 7 bases of the junction unmatched. Germline CDR1 GTSNPN, CDR2 SVGIG (reference sequence). The CDR3 extends over 13 amino acids.

This clone was detected a few times. This chain joins TRBV5-1 and TRBJ2-7; 7 bases are shared with TRBD2. The CDR3 runs to 15 residues. The V gene end was trimmed by 4 bases and the J gene end by 4 bases; junction bases not matched to a gene: 11. Per germline, CDR1 SGHRS and CDR2 YFSETQ. The CDR3 loop reads CASSGYSGGSYEQYV. The DNA of the CDR3 is TGCGCCAGCAGCGGCTATTCGGGGGGTAGTTACGAGCAGTACGTC.

The J gene is TRBJ2-1, the V gene TRBV5-1; TRBD1 matches 12 bases. This CDR3 is built from 18 residues. Germline trimming cut 7 bases from V and 3 bases from J; bases unmatched to any gene: 14. Germline V lookup: CDR1 SGHRS, CDR2 YFSETQ. CDR3 sequence: CASEAGTGGLLDYNEQFF. The CDR3 region has the DNA TGCGCCAGCGAAGCCGGGACAGGGGGCCTCCTCGACTACAATGAGCAGTTCTTC.

V usage is TRBV2 and J usage is TRBJ2-4, with a weak D call TRBD1 (6 bases). Germline assignment: CDR1 SNHLY and CDR2 FYNNEI. With 1 base removed from V and 8 bases from J, the gap between germline ends came to 6 bases. This CDR3 has 12 amino acids. CDR3 amino acids: CASSEDRDIQYF. The CDR3 DNA sequence: TGTGCCAGCAGTGAAGACAGGGACATTCAGTACTTC.

A few counts support this clone. V and J are TRBV19 and TRBJ1-1, with no clear D. The CDR3 sequence is 13 residues long. CDR1 is LNHDA, CDR2 SQIVND, per germline (reference sequence). V was clipped by 5 bases and J by 0 bases, with 7 bases between them. The CDR3 loop is CASSLGVNTEAFF. In nucleotides, the CDR3 is TGTGCCAGTAGTCTCGGTGTGAACACTGAAGCTTTCTTT.

This clone was observed a handful of times. The V and J genes are TRBV5-4 and TRBJ2-7; 8 bases align to TRBD1. V was pared by 4 bases and J by 2 bases, with 2 bases of the junction left unmatched. The germline CDR1 and CDR2 sequences are SGHNT and YYREEE (reference sequence). The CDR3 is made up of 13 amino acids. The CDR3 coding sequence is TGTGCCAGCAGCGCGGGACAGGCCTACGAGCAGTACTTC. It translates to CASSAGQAYEQYF.

The chain couples TRBV6-1 to TRBJ1-1; D unresolved. This CDR3 has 13 amino acids. Trimming cost V 6 bases and J 0 bases, with 8 bases left between them. Germline V lookup: CDR1 MNHNS, CDR2 SASEGT. The CDR3 sequence is CASREVLNTEAFF. In DNA form, the CDR3 reads TGTGCCAGCAGAGAGGTCTTGAACACTGAAGCTTTCTTT.

The chain is built from TRBV6-5 and TRBJ1-3; TRBD1 matches 8 bases. J was trimmed by 6 bases and V by 4 bases; bases with no gene match: 8. Germline CDR1 is MNHEY and CDR2 is SVGAGI. The CDR3 sequence is 15 residues long. The CDR3 protein is CASSSSGTGLNTIYF. The CDR3 region has the DNA TGTGCCAGCAGTTCCTCCGGGACAGGACTAAACACCATATATTTT.

This sequence joins TRBV5-1 and TRBJ1-6; D remains unclear. V lost 4 bases, J lost 0 bases, and 8 bases lay in between. CDR1 SGHRS and CDR2 YFSETQ come from the germline V gene. The CDR3 contains 15 residues. The CDR3 loop reads CASSPLSSYNSPLHF. DNA for the CDR3: TGCGCCAGCAGCCCACTAAGCTCCTATAATTCACCCCTCCACTTT.

The V call is TRBV18, the J call TRBJ1-1; D unclear. Germline V gene sequence: CDR1 KGHSH, CDR2 LQKENI. CDR3 length equals 14 residues. V lost 3 bases, J lost 1 base, and 9 bases lay in between. The DNA of the CDR3 is TGTGCCAGCTCACCCACGGAGGGGAACACTGAAGCTTTCTTT. Amino acids: CASSPTEGNTEAFF.

This clone appeared a few times. V is TRBV14 and J is TRBJ2-1; 9 nucleotides agree with TRBD2. CDR1 and CDR2 (germline): SGHDN, FVKESK. With V trimmed by 4 bases and J by 1 base, 5 bases remained unmatched. The CDR3 length is 16 residues. This chain's CDR3 is CASSPNLAGSYNEQFF. DNA of the CDR3: TGTGCCAGCAGCCCCAACCTAGCGGGGTCCTACAATGAGCAGTTCTTC.

A few counts support this clone. This chain joins TRBV6-5 and TRBJ1-2; 9 bases are a match to TRBD1. CDR1 is MNHEY and CDR2 is SVGAGI in the germline V gene. V dropped 2 bases and J dropped 6; count of bases not matched to a gene: 4. This CDR3 has 14 amino acids. The CDR3 region is CASSYMGQGHGYTF. The DNA for the CDR3 is TGTGCCAGCAGTTACATGGGACAGGGCCATGGCTACACCTTC.

The J gene is TRBJ1-1, the V gene TRBV29-1, with 7 bases aligning to TRBD1. The V gene's germline CDR1 is SQVTM and CDR2 ANQGSEA. V was pared by 7 bases and J by 0 bases, with 2 bases of the junction left unmatched. There are 12 residues in the CDR3. The CDR3 nucleotides are TGCAGCGGGGGACAGTTGAACACTGAAGCTTTCTTT. It encodes CSGGQLNTEAFF. The full variable domain, its missing parts supplied by reference TRBV29-1 and TRBJ1-1, is SAVISQKPSRDICQRGTSLTIQCQVDSQVTMMFWYRQQPGQSLTLIATANQGSEATYESGFVIDKFPISRPNLTFSTLTVSNMSPEDSSIYLCSGGQLNTEAFFGQGTRLTVV.

This chain links TRBV5-8 with TRBJ1-1, with unresolved D. There are 14 residues in the CDR3. V was clipped by 0 bases and J by 4 bases, with 10 bases between them. Germline V gene sequence: CDR1 SGHTS, CDR2 YDEGEE. CDR3 amino acids: CASSLVGRSTEAFF. The CDR3, as DNA: TGTGCCAGCAGCTTGGTTGGAAGGAGCACTGAAGCTTTCTTT. Full variable domain (missing parts from reference TRBV5-8 and TRBJ1-1): EAGVTQSPTHLIKTRGQQATLRCSPISGHTSVYWYQQALGLGLQFLLWYDEGEERNRGNFPPRFSGRQFPNYSSELNVNALELEDSALYLCASSLVGRSTEAFFGQGTRLTVV.

A few counts support this clone. The chain couples TRBV6-1 to TRBJ2-5, with TRBD1 as a possible D gene (6 bases). The closer fit of TRBJ2-7 to the DNA end suggests the J call may be wrong. Germline V gives CDR1 MNHNS, CDR2 SASEGT. There are 14 residues in the CDR3. CDR3 sequence: CASSAGQNSYEQYF. CDR3 DNA: TGTGCCAGCAGTGCAGGACAGAATTCCTACGAGCAGTACTTC.

This clone was detected a few times. The chain combines TRBV5-1 with TRBJ2-7; the D gene is possibly TRBD2 (5 bases). Per germline, CDR1 SGHRS and CDR2 YFSETQ. This CDR3 region has 13 residues. V dropped 0 bases and J dropped 12 bases, with 16 bases sitting between them. CDR3 protein: CASSLAGVAPTYV. CDR3 nucleotides: TGCGCCAGCAGCTTGGCCGGGGTGGCCCCGACGTACGTC.

CDR3 region: CASLGLMNTEAFF. The CDR3, as DNA: TGTGCCAGTCTGGGACTGATGAACACTGAAGCTTTCTTT. This chain connects TRBV19 to TRBJ1-1, with D possibly TRBD1 on 5 matching bases. The CDR3 is 13 amino acids. Per germline, CDR1 LNHDA and CDR2 SQIVND (reference sequence). Trimming removed 8 bases at V and 0 bases at J, with 10 bases between.

This clone was detected a few times. The CDR3 sequence is CASSSDSRFNSPLHF. The CDR3, as DNA: TGTGCCAGCAGCTCGGACAGCCGTTTCAATTCACCCCTCCACTTT. The chain has TRBV25-1 and TRBJ1-6; weak D call: TRBD1 (6 bases). This CDR3 comprises 15 residues. Germline values: CDR1 MGHDK, CDR2 SYGVNS. V dropped 6 bases and J dropped 7 bases, with 16 bases sitting between them.

In its sample, this clone was seen a few times. The chain recombines TRBV6-6 with TRBJ1-6, with TRBD1 identical over 7 bases. With 4 bases clipped from V and 8 bases from J, the junction kept 8 bases outside the gene matches. This CDR3 region has 15 residues. Germline loops: CDR1 MNHNY, CDR2 SVGAGI (reference sequence). The CDR3 nucleotides read TGTGCCAGCAGTTCCGACAGGGCCGATTATTCACCCCTCCACTTT. As protein: CASSSDRADYSPLHF.

The chain couples TRBV29-1 to TRBJ2-1; D is undetermined. Germline lookup yields CDR1 SQVTM and CDR2 ANQGSEA. V was shortened by 4 bases and J by 9 bases, with 4 bases between the two germline ends. This CDR3 has 9 amino acids. CDR3 sequence: CSVGGEQFF. CDR3 DNA sequence: TGCAGCGTTGGAGGTGAGCAGTTCTTC.

The rearrangement joins TRBV5-5 to TRBJ1-2; D unresolved. Germline V gene sequence: CDR1 SGHKS, CDR2 YYEKEE (reference sequence). V lost 5 bases, J lost 8 bases, and 16 bases lay in between. The CDR3 covers 13 residues. The CDR3 region is CASSGEISWGYTF. The CDR3 DNA follows: TGTGCCAGCAGTGGGGAGATCAGTTGGGGCTACACCTTC.

The chain recombines TRBV5-4 with TRBJ1-1; a weak D match, TRBD1 (6 bases). The CDR3 contains 14 residues. Germline assignment: CDR1 SGHNT and CDR2 YYREEE (reference sequence). The V end was cut by 2 bases, the J end by 4 bases, with 12 bases between. CDR3 in DNA: TGTGCCAGCAGCTTACAGGGTAGAGGCACTGAAGCTTTCTTT. Translated: CASSLQGRGTEAFF.

This sequence joins TRBV5-1 and TRBJ2-5, with 9 nucleotides matching TRBD2. J gave up 5 bases and V 4 bases, and 12 bases lay outside the gene matches. The CDR3 runs 16 residues. From germline, CDR1 is SGHRS and CDR2 YFSETQ. The DNA for the CDR3 is TGCGCCAGCAGCCAGGCCCCGGCGGGGGGGTCGGAGACCCAGTACTTC. Encoded protein: CASSQAPAGGSETQYF.

The sample holds a few counts of this clone. The chain links TRBV7-2 to TRBJ1-2, with a weak D call TRBD1 (5 bases). CDR1 and CDR2 (germline): SGHTA, FQGNSA. The CDR3 has 14 residues. V was pared by 1 base and J by 8 bases, with 14 bases between. The CDR3 protein is CASSLVGSGGGYTF. For the CDR3, the DNA is TGTGCCAGCAGCTTAGTGGGCTCCGGGGGAGGCTACACCTTC.